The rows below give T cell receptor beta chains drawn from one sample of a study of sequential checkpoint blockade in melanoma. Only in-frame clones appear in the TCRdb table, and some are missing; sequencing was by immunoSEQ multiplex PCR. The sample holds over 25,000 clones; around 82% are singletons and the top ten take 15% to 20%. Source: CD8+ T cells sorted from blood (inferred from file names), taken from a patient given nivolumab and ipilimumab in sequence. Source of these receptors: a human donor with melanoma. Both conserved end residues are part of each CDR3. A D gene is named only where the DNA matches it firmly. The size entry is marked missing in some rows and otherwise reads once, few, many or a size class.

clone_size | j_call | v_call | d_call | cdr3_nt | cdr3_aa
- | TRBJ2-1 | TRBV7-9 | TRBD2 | TGTGCCAGCAGCTTATGGACTAGCGGGCAAAATGAGCAGTTCTTC | CASSLWTSGQNEQFF
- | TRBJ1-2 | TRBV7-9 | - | TGTGCCAGCAGCTTAGACCCGACGCCTTCGGGCTATGGCTACACCTTC | CASSLDPTPSGYGYTF
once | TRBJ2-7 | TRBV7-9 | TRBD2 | TGTGCCAGCAGTCCGGGGGGTTCGGCTGAGCAGTACTTC | CASSPGGSAEQYF
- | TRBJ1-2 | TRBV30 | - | TGTGCCTGGAGTGAGGGGTTCCCTTTCTATGGCTACACCTTC | CAWSEGFPFYGYTF
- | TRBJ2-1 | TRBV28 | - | TGTGCCAGCAGCATCCTGGGGGGCAATGAGCAGTTCTTC | CASSILGGNEQFF
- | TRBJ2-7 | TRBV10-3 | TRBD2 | TGTGCCATCAGTGAGCCTAGCGGAGCCTACGAGCAGTACTTC | CAISEPSGAYEQYF
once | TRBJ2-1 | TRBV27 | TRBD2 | TGTGCCAGCAGTTTAAGGGGTAGCGGGGGGGCTTCCTACAATGAGCAGTTCTTC | CASSLRGSGGASYNEQFF
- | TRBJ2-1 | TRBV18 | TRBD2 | TGTGCCAGCTCACCACCATTTTCAGCGGGAGAAGATGAGCAGTTCTTC | CASSPPFSAGEDEQFF
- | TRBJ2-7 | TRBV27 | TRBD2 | TGTGCCAGCAGTTTAGGCGGCGGGGGAGCGGGAGCGAGAGAGCAGTACTTC | CASSLGGGGAGAREQYF
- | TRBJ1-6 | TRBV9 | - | TGTGCCAGCAGCGTAGCGGCAGGGGTTCGCTCACCCCTCCACTTT | CASSVAAGVRSPLHF
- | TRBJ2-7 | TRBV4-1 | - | TGCGCCAGCAGCCAAGAGCCTAGCTCCTACGAGCAGTACTTC | CASSQEPSSYEQYF